This TCR beta chain emerged from a study of shared clonotypes between healthy human individuals. Worth noting for this clone: Its cognate antigen is unknown.

Notes on the study in general: Apart from blood, nothing was sampled; tissue repertoires likely differ.

V was pared by 5 bases and J by 7 bases, with 11 bases of the junction left unmatched. The germline V gene encodes CDR1 SGHVS and CDR2 FQNEAQ. This CDR3 comprises 15 residues. All donors were Caucasian adults living in Nashville, Tennessee. Assay runs were performed at deep level. Unsorted PBMC DNA underwent sequencing on ten immunoSEQ deep assay plates. Clones were read by immunoSEQ multiplex PCR, and TCRdb kept only the in-frame ones, dropping some. The repertoire includes about 490,000 clones, around 78% of them detected once, and under 15% sits in the top ten. Material: PBMCs. The source of this sequence is a woman between 40 and 55 years old in good health. Some clones in this sample may be carry-over from other donors' samples. J is TRBJ1-5 and V is TRBV7-8; TRBD1 aligns across 7 bases. DNA for the CDR3: TGTGCCAGCAGCCCCCCGACAGGGCGCGGGCAGCCCCAGCATTTT. It is translated as CASSPPTGRGQPQHF.